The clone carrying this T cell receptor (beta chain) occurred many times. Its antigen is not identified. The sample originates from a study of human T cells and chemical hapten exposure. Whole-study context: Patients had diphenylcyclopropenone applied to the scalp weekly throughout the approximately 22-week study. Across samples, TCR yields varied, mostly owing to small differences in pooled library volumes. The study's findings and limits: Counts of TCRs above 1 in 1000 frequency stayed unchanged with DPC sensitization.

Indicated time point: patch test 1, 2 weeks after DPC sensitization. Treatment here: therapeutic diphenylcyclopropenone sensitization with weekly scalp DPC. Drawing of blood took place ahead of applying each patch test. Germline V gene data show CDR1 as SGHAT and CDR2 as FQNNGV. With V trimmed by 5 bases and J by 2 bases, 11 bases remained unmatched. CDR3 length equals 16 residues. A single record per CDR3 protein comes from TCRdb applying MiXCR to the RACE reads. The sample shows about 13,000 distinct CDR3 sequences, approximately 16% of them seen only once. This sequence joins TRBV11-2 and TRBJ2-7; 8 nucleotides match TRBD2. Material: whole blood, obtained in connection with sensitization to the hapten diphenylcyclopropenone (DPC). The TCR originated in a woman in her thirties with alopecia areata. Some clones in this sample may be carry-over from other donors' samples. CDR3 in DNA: TGTGCCAGCAGCACCCTGTCGGGACTAGGTACCTACGAGCAGTACTTC. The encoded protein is CASSTLSGLGTYEQYF.